This T cell receptor beta chain appears in the sequencing data of a study of Graves' ophthalmopathy and Graves' hyperthyroidism. Beta-chain TCR CDR3 regions were amplified from RNA transcripts. The workflow started with a first-round RT-PCR run with HTBI primers and then moved on to a second-round multiplex PCR. TCRdb used MiXCR to reprocess the multiplex PCR reads, holding one entry per CDR3 protein. The table lists roughly 230,000 distinct CDR3 sequences, 20% to 25% of them singletons. Per the germline V gene, CDR1 is DFQATT and CDR2 is SNEGSKA (reference sequence). The V end was cut by 0 bases, the J end by 4 bases, with 7 bases between. The CDR3 covers 13 residues. This clonotype was observed many times.

This receptor was taken from a woman in her forties or fifties with Graves' ophthalmopathy. This rearrangement joins TRBV20-1 to TRBJ1-5; D call uncertain. Sequenced sample: peripheral blood. This chain's CDR3 is CSARDRRNQPQHF. The CDR3 nucleotides read TGCAGTGCTAGAGATAGGCGGAATCAGCCCCAGCATTTT.